These 5 T cell receptor beta chains came from one sample sequenced in a study of blood T cell repertoires in COVID-19 (dated by TCRdb to the early 2020s). The library relied on the immunoSEQ multiplex PCR assay. TCRdb provides this immuneACCESS table in a form limited to in-frame rearrangements. Some clones are lacking; in checked studies, under half of them reflect an unresolved V gene, and why the rest are absent is not known. In all, the sample holds over 95,000 clones, and around 89% of those were seen once. The top ten constitute about 18% of the sample. Material for sequencing was peripheral blood. Receptors were obtained from a human donor with acute or convalescent COVID-19. The donor label of this sample is uncertain.

The V gene is TRBV28, the J gene TRBJ2-4, with D perhaps TRBD2 (5 bases). Trimming shortened V by 6 bases and J by 8 bases, and 17 bases separated the two germline ends. The CDR3 loop spans 14 amino acids. From germline, CDR1 is MDHEN and CDR2 SYDVKM. CDR3 residues: CASSVQSGRDIQYF. CDR3 coding DNA: TGTGCCAGCAGCGTTCAATCCGGGCGGGACATTCAGTACTTC.

This clone was found once. The rearrangement joins TRBV28 to TRBJ1-2, with D possibly matching TRBD1 (5 bases). The germline gives CDR1 MDHEN, CDR2 SYDVKM. The CDR3 has 13 residues. V lost 4 bases and J lost 5, with 11 bases in between. The CDR3 region has the DNA TGTGCCAGCAGTTCGGTGACAGATTATGGCTACACCTTC. Its protein is CASSSVTDYGYTF.

The CDR3 is CSANILYEQYF. Here the CDR3 DNA reads TGCAGTGCTAACATCCTCTACGAGCAGTACTTC. The gene calls are TRBV20-1 and TRBJ2-7; unclear D gene. This CDR3 has 11 residues. The germline V and J ends were trimmed by 4 bases and 3 bases, with 7 bases remaining between them. CDR1 is DFQATT, CDR2 SNEGSKA, per germline (reference sequence).

This sequence joins TRBV27 and TRBJ2-2; D possibly corresponds to TRBD2 (5 bases). The CDR3 has 15 amino acids. In germline, CDR1 is MNHEY, CDR2 SMNVEV (reference sequence). The V end lost 1 base, the J end lost 7 bases, and 13 bases lay between the germline ends. CDR3 DNA sequence: TGTGCCAGCAGTTTATTTTCGGGATGGGTCGGGGAGCTGTTTTTT. Its protein is CASSLFSGWVGELFF.

This rearrangement joins TRBV5-5 to TRBJ2-2, with TRBD2 matching over 10 bases. This CDR3 region has 18 residues. V gave up 1 base and J gave up 5 bases; unmatched junction bases: 11. Germline V gene sequence: CDR1 SGHKS, CDR2 YYEKEE (reference sequence). The CDR3 loop is CASSLMPAGGQWTGELFF. The CDR3 DNA reads TGTGCCAGCAGCTTGATGCCAGCGGGGGGGCAATGGACCGGGGAGCTGTTTTTT.